This is a list of T cell receptor beta chains from one sample in a study of blood T cell repertoires in COVID-19. Profiled with immunoSEQ multiplex PCR; TCRdb holds only in-frame clones, not every one. The sample has 60,000 to 90,000 clones, 65% to 85% seen once. Sequenced sample: peripheral blood. These receptors were taken from a man aged 60 to 75 with active or convalescent COVID-19. CDR3s include the opening cysteine and the closing phenylalanine or tryptophan. A D gene is named only where the DNA matches it firmly. Not all rows give a size; the values are once, few, many and, for expanded clones, a class.

V gene	D gene	clone size	J gene	CDR3 DNA	CDR3 protein
TRBV7-8	.	.	TRBJ1-2	TGTGCCAGCAGCTTGGGGAGGCGGAGGGGAGGCTATGGCTACACCTTC	CASSLGRRRGGYGYTF
TRBV29-1	.	once	TRBJ1-1	TGCAGCGTTGAAAGGGGGGAAGCTTTCTTT	CSVERGEAFF
TRBV20-1	TRBD1	once	TRBJ2-5	TGCAGTGCTAGTCCCGGGACAGGGGCCCCAGAGACCCAGTACTTC	CSASPGTGAPETQYF
TRBV18	TRBD1	.	TRBJ1-2	TGTGCCAGCTCACCAAGGGCAGGGGGTGTAGGCTATGGCTACACCTTC	CASSPRAGGVGYGYTF
TRBV7-6	TRBD1	.	TRBJ2-2	TGTGCCAGCAGCTTAGGAGGGGGCAGGGGGGAGCTGTTTTTT	CASSLGGGRGELFF
TRBV15	.	.	TRBJ1-4	TGTGCCACCAGCACGACAGTAAGGGTTGAAAAACTGTTTTTT	CATSTTVRVEKLFF
TRBV7-2	.	once	TRBJ1-1	TGTGCCAGCAGCTTAGGGGGGGTCCTGAACACTGAAGCTTTCTTT	CASSLGGVLNTEAFF
TRBV18	.	.	TRBJ2-5	TGTGCCAGCTCGCCCGAAGCGGCAGAGACCCAGTACTTC	CASSPEAAETQYF
TRBV7-4	.	.	TRBJ1-3	TGTGCCAGCAGCCTCCATGGACAGCAGGGGATCGGAAACACCATATATTTT	CASSLHGQQGIGNTIYF
TRBV9	TRBD1	once	TRBJ1-2	TGTGCCAGCAGCGTAGCTAGCACAGGGGAATATGGCTACACCTTC	CASSVASTGEYGYTF
TRBV13	TRBD2	.	TRBJ2-7	TGTGCCAGCAGCCTTGCGGGGGGGTCCGGCTACGAGCAGTACTTC	CASSLAGGSGYEQYF
TRBV5-6	.	.	TRBJ2-1	TGTGCCAGCAGCTCAGGGCGGACAGCGATACACAATGAGCAGTTCTTC	CASSSGRTAIHNEQFF
TRBV9	.	.	TRBJ2-4	TGTGCCAGCAGCCCCTCCCAGGGAGCCAAAAACATTCAGTACTTC	CASSPSQGAKNIQYF
TRBV7-9	.	.	TRBJ1-1	TGTGCCAGCAGCGCCGGACAGATTATAAACACTGAAGCTTTCTTT	CASSAGQIINTEAFF
TRBV7-9	.	.	TRBJ1-6	TGTGCCAGCAGCCTTCCAGGGGTGGGCTCCTATAATTCACCCCTCCACTTT	CASSLPGVGSYNSPLHF
TRBV18	TRBD1	.	TRBJ2-7	TGTGCCAGCTCCCAGACAGGGACCGGGGAGCAGTACTTC	CASSQTGTGEQYF
TRBV7-9	.	.	TRBJ1-1	TGTGCCATCCCGCTCGGGGGGGGAGTCGGAGGGAACACTGAAGCTTTCTTT	CAIPLGGGVGGNTEAFF
TRBV27	TRBD1	few	TRBJ1-5	TGTGCCAGCAGGTCCGGGACAGGGCACAATCAGCCCCAGCATTTT	CASRSGTGHNQPQHF
TRBV30	.	.	TRBJ1-1	TGTGCCTGGCGAGGGCAGGCGACTGAAGCTTTCTTT	CAWRGQATEAFF
TRBV5-1	TRBD2	.	TRBJ2-3	TGCGCCAGCAGCCCGGGGACTAGCGGGGGGGCAGATACGCAGTATTTT	CASSPGTSGGADTQYF
TRBV5-1	TRBD1	.	TRBJ2-1	TGCGCCAGCAGCACCGGGACAGGAGACAATGAGCAGTTCTTC	CASSTGTGDNEQFF
TRBV6-5	.	.	TRBJ1-6	TGTGCCAGCCGCACGGGGAGCTCCTATAATTCACCCCTCCACTTT	CASRTGSSYNSPLHF
TRBV19	TRBD2	.	TRBJ2-2	TGTGCCAGTAGCTCGGGACTAGACGCCGGGGAGCTGTTTTTT	CASSSGLDAGELFF
TRBV5-1	.	.	TRBJ1-2	TGCGCCAGCTCCCCCGAGCGGGTTAACTATGGCTACACCTTC	CASSPERVNYGYTF
TRBV4-3	.	.	TRBJ2-7	TGCGCCAGCAGCCCCGGGACACGAGACTACGAGCAGTACTTC	CASSPGTRDYEQYF
TRBV6-5	TRBD1	.	TRBJ1-2	TGTGCCAGCAGTTACCTGGACAGGGAGTATGGCTACACCTTC	CASSYLDREYGYTF
TRBV18	TRBD2	.	TRBJ2-3	TGTGCCAGCTCACCTTATCTAGCGGGGACTAGCACAGATACGCAGTATTTT	CASSPYLAGTSTDTQYF
TRBV21-1	.	few	TRBJ1-1	TGTGCCAGCAGCAAAGGGTGGGCATCCACCTGCAACCAAACTGAAGCTTTCTTT	CASSKGWASTCNQTEAFF
TRBV30	.	.	TRBJ1-2	TGTGCCTGGAGTGTCGACAGTAACTATGGCTACACCTTC	CAWSVDSNYGYTF
TRBV7-2	TRBD2	.	TRBJ2-2	TGTGCCAGCAGCTTAGGCAGCGGGGGGTTGAACACCGGGGAGCTGTTTTTT	CASSLGSGGLNTGELFF
TRBV11-2	.	once	TRBJ1-1	TGTGCCAGCAGCTTAGTGTCATCAAACACTGAAGCTTTCTTT	CASSLVSSNTEAFF
TRBV6-5	TRBD1	.	TRBJ1-3	TGTGCCAGCGGGACAGCTGGAAACACCATATATTTT	CASGTAGNTIYF
TRBV4-1	TRBD2	many	TRBJ2-2	TGCGCCAGCAGCCAACCTAGCGGGGGGAACACCGGGGAGCTGTTTTTT	CASSQPSGGNTGELFF
TRBV7-8	TRBD1	.	TRBJ2-7	TGTGCCAGCAGCTTAGGGGACAGGGGGCAAGAGCAGTACTTC	CASSLGDRGQEQYF
TRBV5-8	TRBD1	.	TRBJ1-6	TGTGCCAGCAGCTTCTTACCCGGGACAGGGGTAATGGCACCCCTCCACTTT	CASSFLPGTGVMAPLHF
TRBV6-5	TRBD2	.	TRBJ2-1	TGTGCCAGCAGCTCTCCTACTAGCGGTTACAATGAGCAGTTCTTC	CASSSPTSGYNEQFF
TRBV5-1	.	.	TRBJ2-1	TGCGCCAGCAGCTTGGCGGGGTACGCAAATGAGCAGTTCTTC	CASSLAGYANEQFF
TRBV18	.	.	TRBJ2-1	TGTGCCAGCTCCGCGACAGATGAGCAGTTCTTC	CASSATDEQFF
TRBV25-1	.	few	TRBJ1-4	TGTGCCAGCGGGCAGGGGAATGAAAAACTGTTTTTT	CASGQGNEKLFF
TRBV3-1/TRBV3-2	.	once	TRBJ2-5	TGTGCCAGCAGCCAAGATGGGGCTAGGGGGGGACATGCCCCCCAAGAGACCCAGTACTTC	CASSQDGARGGHAPQETQYF
TRBV5-1	.	.	TRBJ2-7	TGCGCCAGCAGCTTGGTTGGGGGCGCAGCCTACGAGCAGTACTTC	CASSLVGGAAYEQYF
TRBV13	.	few	TRBJ1-3	TGTGCCAGCAGCTTAGAGGGAGGTCCTGGAAACACCATATATTTT	CASSLEGGPGNTIYF
TRBV9	.	.	TRBJ2-1	TGTGCCAGCAGCGTAGACCGAGGGTATGAGCAGTTCTTC	CASSVDRGYEQFF
TRBV10-3	TRBD2	.	TRBJ2-5	TGTGCCATCAAGACTAGCGGGGGGGCCGGGGAGACCCAGTACTTC	CAIKTSGGAGETQYF
TRBV5-4	.	many	TRBJ2-1	TGTGCCAGCAGCTTGGAGGTAGCCGATGAGCAGTTCTTC	CASSLEVADEQFF
TRBV6-5	.	many	TRBJ1-1	TGTGCCAGCACCGAGAGTATAACAGGGTACACTGAAGCTTTCTTT	CASTESITGYTEAFF
TRBV7-2	.	.	TRBJ1-1	TGTGCCAGCAGGGTTTTGGAGACTGAAGCTTTCTTT	CASRVLETEAFF
TRBV2	TRBD1	.	TRBJ2-7	TGTGCCACCCTAGGCCCAGGGGGATTTGGCGAGCAGTACTTC	CATLGPGGFGEQYF
TRBV7-2	TRBD1	few	TRBJ1-1	TGTGCCAGCAGATGGGACAGGACGAACACTGAAGCTTTCTTT	CASRWDRTNTEAFF
TRBV7-8	.	once	TRBJ2-2	TGTGCCAGCAGCCTTCCAGGACCCGGGGCGAACACCGGGGAGCTGTTTTTT	CASSLPGPGANTGELFF
TRBV7-6	TRBD2	.	TRBJ2-5	TGTGCCAGCAGTCCCCTAGCGGGGGGTTGGGAGACCCAGTACTTC	CASSPLAGGWETQYF
TRBV7-2	.	.	TRBJ1-2	TGTGCCAGCAGCTTAGCGGTCTGGGGGGGAAATGGCTACACCTTC	CASSLAVWGGNGYTF
TRBV21-1	.	.	TRBJ1-3	TGTGCCACCCTCTCTCGGGGACAACATTTTGGAAACACCATATATTTT	CATLSRGQHFGNTIYF
TRBV7-9	.	.	TRBJ1-6	TGTGCCAGCAGCTTACGGGAGGGAGCTAATTCACCCCTCCACTTT	CASSLREGANSPLHF
TRBV4-2	.	.	TRBJ2-1	TGTGCCAGCAGCCAAGTCCAGGAGCAGTTCTTC	CASSQVQEQFF
TRBV4-3	.	few	TRBJ2-1	TGCGCCAGCAGCCAAGGAGCCATCCACAATGAGCAGTTCTTC	CASSQGAIHNEQFF
TRBV7-3	.	.	TRBJ2-2	TGTGCCAGCAGCTTAGGGGCAGGAAGCACCGGGGAGCTGTTTTTT	CASSLGAGSTGELFF
TRBV19	.	once	TRBJ1-1	TGTGCCAGTAGTATCCCCCGGGAGAACACTGAAGCTTTCTTT	CASSIPRENTEAFF
TRBV19	.	.	TRBJ1-2	TGTGCCAGTAGTATCCCCGGAGCCGTCCCCTATGGCTACACCTTC	CASSIPGAVPYGYTF